This TCR beta chain was sequenced in a study of blood T cell repertoires in COVID-19. The wider study: Sites in the United States, Italy and Spain provided acute and convalescent COVID-19 samples. In each case, the material was cDNA or gDNA derived from T cells, B-cell-depleted T cells, or PBMCs.

Per the authors' pipeline: Using reference gene primer amplification, nucleated cell counts were estimated. TCRdb's table, derived via immunoSEQ multiplex PCR, lists solely in-frame clones and lacks some. V and J calls and clone size are given by that table; D and trimming were obtained from the DNA. Of under 65,000 clones listed, over 70% are singletons. The CDR3 length is 15 residues. Trimming took 4 bases from V and 0 from J, leaving 11 bases between them. In germline, CDR1 is SGDLS, CDR2 YYNGEE. This clone was recorded only once. This rearrangement joins TRBV9 to TRBJ1-3; no firm D call. The receptor was isolated from a woman in her seventies with acute or convalescent COVID-19. Sequencing used peripheral blood. This CDR3 reads CASSPPGFSGNTIYF. CDR3 bases: TGTGCCAGCAGCCCACCGGGTTTCTCTGGAAACACCATATATTTT. The complete variable domain, with remaining parts taken from reference TRBV9 and TRBJ1-3, reads DSGVTQTPKHLITATGQRVTLRCSPRSGDLSVYWYQQSLDQGLQFLIQYYNGEERAKGNILERFSAQQFPDLHSELNLSSLELGDSALYFCASSPPGFSGNTIYFGEGSWLTVV.